This TCR beta chain is drawn from a study of CD4 and CD8 cells across lung adenocarcinoma regions. The CDR3 extends over 13 amino acids. Germline lookup yields CDR1 MNHEY and CDR2 SVGAGI. TCRdb analysed the PCR reads with MiXCR anew, one entry per CDR3 protein. The profile shows some 18,000 distinct CDR3 sequences, around 46% of them singletons. Donors had localized lung adenocarcinoma, a non-small cell lung cancer. The chain uses TRBV6-5 and TRBJ2-5; D possibly uses TRBD1 or TRBD2 (5 bases each). The end of the DNA aligns better with TRBJ2-7, so the J call may be wrong. The sequenced sample consisted of CD8+ T cells from the margin of a lung tumor. This receptor was identified in a male donor with lung adenocarcinoma. The CD4 and CD8 labels of this study may be unreliable. Here the CDR3 DNA reads TGTGCCAGCAGTTATGGGGGAAACTACGAGCAGTACTTC. Protein: CASSYGGNYEQYF.